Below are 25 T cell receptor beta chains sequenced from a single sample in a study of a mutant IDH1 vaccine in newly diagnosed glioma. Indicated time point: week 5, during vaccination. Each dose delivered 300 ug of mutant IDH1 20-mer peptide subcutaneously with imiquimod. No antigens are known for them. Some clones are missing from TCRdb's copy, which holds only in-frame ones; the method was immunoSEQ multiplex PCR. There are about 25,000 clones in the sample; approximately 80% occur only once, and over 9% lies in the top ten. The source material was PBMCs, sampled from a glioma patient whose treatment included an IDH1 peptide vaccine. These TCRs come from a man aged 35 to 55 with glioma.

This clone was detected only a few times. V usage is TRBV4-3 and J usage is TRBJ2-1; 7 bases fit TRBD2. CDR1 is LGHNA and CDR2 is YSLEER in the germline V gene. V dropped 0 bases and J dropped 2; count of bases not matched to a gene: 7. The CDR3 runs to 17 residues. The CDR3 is CASSQDRATSPYNEQFF. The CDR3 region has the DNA TGCGCCAGCAGCCAAGATCGGGCGACTAGCCCCTACAATGAGCAGTTCTTC.

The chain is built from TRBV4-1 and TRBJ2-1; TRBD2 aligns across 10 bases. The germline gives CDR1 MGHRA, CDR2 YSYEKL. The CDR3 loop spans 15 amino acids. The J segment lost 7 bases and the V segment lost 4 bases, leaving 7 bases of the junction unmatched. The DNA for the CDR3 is TGCGCCAGCAGCCGCCCTAGCGGGGGTTGGAATGAGCAGTTCTTC. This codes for CASSRPSGGWNEQFF.

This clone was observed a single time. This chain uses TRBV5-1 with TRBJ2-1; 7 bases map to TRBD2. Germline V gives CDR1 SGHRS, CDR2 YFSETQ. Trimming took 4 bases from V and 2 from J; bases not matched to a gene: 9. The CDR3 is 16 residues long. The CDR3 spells CASSLQDSGTYNEQFF. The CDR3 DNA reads TGCGCCAGCAGCCTCCAAGACAGCGGGACCTACAATGAGCAGTTCTTC.

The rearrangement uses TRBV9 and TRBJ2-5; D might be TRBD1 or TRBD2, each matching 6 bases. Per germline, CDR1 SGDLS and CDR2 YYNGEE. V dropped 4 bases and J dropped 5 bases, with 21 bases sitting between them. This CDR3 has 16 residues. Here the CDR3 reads CASSKGIGGLIETQYF. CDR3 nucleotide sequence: TGTGCCAGCAGCAAAGGGATAGGGGGGCTGATTGAGACCCAGTACTTC.

CDR3 residues: CAWSGTANRVRGYTF. Written as DNA, the CDR3 is TGTGCCTGGAGTGGAACCGCCAACAGGGTCCGTGGCTACACCTTC. V and J are TRBV30 and TRBJ1-2, with D perhaps matching TRBD1 (6 bases). CDR1 is GTSNPN and CDR2 is SVGIG in the germline V gene (reference sequence). V lost 1 base to trimming and J lost 7 bases, with 19 bases between them. This CDR3 spans 15 amino acids.

CDR3 sequence reads: CASSTGQGGTGELFF. The CDR3 DNA is TGTGCCAGCAGCACGGGACAGGGGGGAACCGGGGAGCTGTTTTTT. The chain joins TRBV7-9 to TRBJ2-2; 11 positions agree with TRBD1. This CDR3 contains 15 residues. The germline CDR1 and CDR2 sequences are SEHNR and FQNEAQ (reference sequence). Trimming took 5 bases from V and 5 from J; bases not matched to a gene: 4.

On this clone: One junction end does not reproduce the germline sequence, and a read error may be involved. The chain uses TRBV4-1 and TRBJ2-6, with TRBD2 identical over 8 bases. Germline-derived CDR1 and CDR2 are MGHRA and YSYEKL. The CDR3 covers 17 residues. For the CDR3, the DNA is TGCGCCAGCACGAGAGGGGGACTAGTAATTGGGGACAACGTCCTGACTTTC. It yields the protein CASTRGGLVIGDNVLTF.

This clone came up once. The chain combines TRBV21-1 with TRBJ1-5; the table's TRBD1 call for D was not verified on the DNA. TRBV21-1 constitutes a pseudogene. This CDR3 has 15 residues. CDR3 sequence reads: CADIGQILCNQPQHF. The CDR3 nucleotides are TGTGCAGACATCGGACAGATTCTTTGTAATCAGCCCCAGCATTTT.

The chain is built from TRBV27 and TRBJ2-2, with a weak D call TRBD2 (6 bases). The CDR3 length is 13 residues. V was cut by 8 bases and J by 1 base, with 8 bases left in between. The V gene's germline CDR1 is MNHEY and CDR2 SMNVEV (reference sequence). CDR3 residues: CASRRGNTGELFF. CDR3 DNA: TGTGCCAGCCGGCGGGGGAACACCGGGGAGCTGTTTTTT.

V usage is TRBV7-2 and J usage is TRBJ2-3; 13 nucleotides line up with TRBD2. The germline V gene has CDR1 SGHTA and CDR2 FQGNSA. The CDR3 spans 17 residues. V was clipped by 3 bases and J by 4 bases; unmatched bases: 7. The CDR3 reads CASSLGLAGTFSDTQYF. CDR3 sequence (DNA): TGTGCCAGCAGCTTGGGACTAGCGGGAACTTTCTCAGATACGCAGTATTTT.

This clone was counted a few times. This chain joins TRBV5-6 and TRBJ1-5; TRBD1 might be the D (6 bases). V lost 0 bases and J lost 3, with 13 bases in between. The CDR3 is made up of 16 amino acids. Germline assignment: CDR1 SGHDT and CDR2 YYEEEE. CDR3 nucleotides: TGTGCCAGCAGCTTGGGCCTTGGACAGTACAATCAGCCCCAGCATTTT. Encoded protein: CASSLGLGQYNQPQHF.

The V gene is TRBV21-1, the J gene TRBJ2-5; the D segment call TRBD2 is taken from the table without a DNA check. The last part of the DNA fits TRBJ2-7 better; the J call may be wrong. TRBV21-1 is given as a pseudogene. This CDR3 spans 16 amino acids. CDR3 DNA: TGTGCCAGCAGCCCCCAGGGACTAGCGGGAGGATCCGAGCAGTACTTC. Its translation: CASSPQGLAGGSEQYF.

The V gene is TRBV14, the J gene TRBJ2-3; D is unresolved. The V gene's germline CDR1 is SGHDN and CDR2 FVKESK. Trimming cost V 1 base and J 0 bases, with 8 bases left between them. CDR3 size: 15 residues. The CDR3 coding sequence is TGTGCCAGCAGCCAAGGGCGGCCAAGCACAGATACGCAGTATTTT. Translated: CASSQGRPSTDTQYF. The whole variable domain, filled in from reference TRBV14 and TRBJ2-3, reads EAGVTQFPSHSVIEKGQTVTLRCDPISGHDNLYWYRRVMGKEIKFLLHFVKESKQDESGMPNNRFLAERTGGTYSTLKVQPAELEDSGVYFCASSQGRPSTDTQYFGPGTRLTVL.

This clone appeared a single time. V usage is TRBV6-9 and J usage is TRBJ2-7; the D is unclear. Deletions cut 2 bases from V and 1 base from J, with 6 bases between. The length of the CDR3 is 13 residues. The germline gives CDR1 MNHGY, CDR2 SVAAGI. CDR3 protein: CASSYGDSYEQYF. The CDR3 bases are TGTGCCAGCAGTTATGGGGATTCCTACGAGCAGTACTTC.

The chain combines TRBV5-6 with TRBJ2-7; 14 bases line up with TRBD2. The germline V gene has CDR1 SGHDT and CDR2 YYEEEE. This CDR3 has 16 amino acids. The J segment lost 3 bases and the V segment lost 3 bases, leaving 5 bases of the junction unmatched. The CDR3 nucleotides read TGTGCCAGCAGCTCCAGGACTAGCGGGGGGAGCTACGAGCAGTACTTC. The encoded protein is CASSSRTSGGSYEQYF.

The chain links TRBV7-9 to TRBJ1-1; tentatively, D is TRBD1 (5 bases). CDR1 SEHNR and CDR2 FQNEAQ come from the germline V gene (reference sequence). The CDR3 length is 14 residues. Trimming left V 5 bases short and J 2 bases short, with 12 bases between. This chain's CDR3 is CASSLPTANTEAFF. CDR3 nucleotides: TGTGCCAGCAGCCTCCCGACAGCTAACACTGAAGCTTTCTTT. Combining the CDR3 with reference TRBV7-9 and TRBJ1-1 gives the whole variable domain DTGVSQNPRHKITKRGQNVTFRCDPISEHNRLYWYRQTLGQGPEFLTYFQNEAQLEKSRLLSDRFSAERPKGSFSTLEIQRTEQGDSAMYLCASSLPTANTEAFFGQGTRLTVV.

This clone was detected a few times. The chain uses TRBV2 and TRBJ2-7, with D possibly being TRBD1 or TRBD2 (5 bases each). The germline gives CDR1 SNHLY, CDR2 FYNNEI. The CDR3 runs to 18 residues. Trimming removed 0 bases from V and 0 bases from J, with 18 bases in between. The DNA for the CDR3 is TGTGCCAGCAGTGAAGCGCAAAGCTGGGGGATTGCCTCCTACGAGCAGTACTTC. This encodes CASSEAQSWGIASYEQYF.

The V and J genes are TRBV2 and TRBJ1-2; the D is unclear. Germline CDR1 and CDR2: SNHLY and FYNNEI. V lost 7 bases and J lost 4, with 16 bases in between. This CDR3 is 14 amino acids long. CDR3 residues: CASNNGYDPYGYTF. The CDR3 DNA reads TGTGCCAGCAATAACGGATACGACCCCTATGGCTACACCTTC.

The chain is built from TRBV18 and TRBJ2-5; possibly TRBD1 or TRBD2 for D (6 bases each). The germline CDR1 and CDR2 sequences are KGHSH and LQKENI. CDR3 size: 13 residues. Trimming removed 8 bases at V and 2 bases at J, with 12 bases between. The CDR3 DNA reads TGTGCCAGCCTGGGGGGCACGCAAGAGACCCAGTACTTC. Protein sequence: CASLGGTQETQYF. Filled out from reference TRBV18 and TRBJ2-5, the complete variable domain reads NAGVMQNPRHLVRRRGQEARLRCSPMKGHSHVYWYRQLPEEGLKFMVYLQKENIIDESGMPKERFSAEFPKEGPSILRIQQVVRGDSAAYFCASLGGTQETQYFGPGTRLLVL.

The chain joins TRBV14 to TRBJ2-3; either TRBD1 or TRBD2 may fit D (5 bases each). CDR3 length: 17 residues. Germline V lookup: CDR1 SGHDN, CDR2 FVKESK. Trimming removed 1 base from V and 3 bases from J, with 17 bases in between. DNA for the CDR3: TGTGCCAGCAGCCAAGCAGTCGGGACCAGTGGGACAGATACGCAGTATTTT. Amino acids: CASSQAVGTSGTDTQYF.

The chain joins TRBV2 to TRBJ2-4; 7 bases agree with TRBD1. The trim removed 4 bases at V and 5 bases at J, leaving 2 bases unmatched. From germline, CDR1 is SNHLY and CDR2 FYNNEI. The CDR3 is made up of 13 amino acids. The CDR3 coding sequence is TGTGCCAGCAGTGCAGGGGGACAAAACATTCAGTACTTC. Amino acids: CASSAGGQNIQYF. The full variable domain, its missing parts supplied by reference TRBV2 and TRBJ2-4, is EPEVTQTPSHQVTQMGQEVILRCVPISNHLYFYWYRQILGQKVEFLVSFYNNEISEKSEIFDDQFSVERPDGSNFTLKIRSTKLEDSAMYFCASSAGGQNIQYFGAGTRLSVL.

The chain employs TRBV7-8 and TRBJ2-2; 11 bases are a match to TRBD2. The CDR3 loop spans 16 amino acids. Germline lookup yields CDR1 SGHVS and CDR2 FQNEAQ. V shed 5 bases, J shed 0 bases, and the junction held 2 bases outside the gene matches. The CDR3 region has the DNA TGTGCCAGCAGCCTGACTAGCGGGACGAACACCGGGGAGCTGTTTTTT. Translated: CASSLTSGTNTGELFF.

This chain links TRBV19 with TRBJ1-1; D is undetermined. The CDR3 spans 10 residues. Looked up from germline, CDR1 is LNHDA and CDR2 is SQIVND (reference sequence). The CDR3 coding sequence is TGTGCTAAAGAAAGGCCTGAAGCTTTCTTT. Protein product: CAKERPEAFF.

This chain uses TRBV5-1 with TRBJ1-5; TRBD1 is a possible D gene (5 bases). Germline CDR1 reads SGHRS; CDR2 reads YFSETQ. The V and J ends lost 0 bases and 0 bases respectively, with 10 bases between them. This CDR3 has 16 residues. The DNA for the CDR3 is TGCGCCAGCAGCTTGGGACTGAGGGGTAGCAATCAGCCCCAGCATTTT. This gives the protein CASSLGLRGSNQPQHF. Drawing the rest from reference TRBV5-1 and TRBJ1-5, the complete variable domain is KAGVTQTPRYLIKTRGQQVTLSCSPISGHRSVSWYQQTPGQGLQFLFEYFSETQRNKGNFPGRFSGRQFSNSRSEMNVSTLELGDSALYLCASSLGLRGSNQPQHFGDGTRLSIL.

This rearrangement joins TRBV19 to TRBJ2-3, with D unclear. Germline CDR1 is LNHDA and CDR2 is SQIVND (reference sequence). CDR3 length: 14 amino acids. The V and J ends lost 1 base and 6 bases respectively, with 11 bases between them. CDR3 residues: CASSIAGSADTQYF. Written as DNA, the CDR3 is TGTGCCAGTAGTATAGCGGGCAGCGCTGATACGCAGTATTTT.